The 26 T cell receptor beta chains below all came from one sample that was sequenced in a study of T-cell memory formation after mild COVID-19. Via MiXCR, TCRdb re-called the 5' RACE reads, giving one row per CDR3 protein. The table shows 7,000 or so distinct CDR3 sequences, with around 32% occurring only once. The sequencing input was PBMCs or a T cell subset sorted from them (not recorded which). Receptors were obtained from an adult woman who had mild COVID-19 (a few samples of this study predate the infection). Cell type and time point are not known.

Ten or more counts support this clonotype. The chain is built from TRBV5-1 and TRBJ2-3; 13 bases are a match to TRBD2. Germline V gene sequence: CDR1 SGHRS, CDR2 YFSETQ. The length of the CDR3 is 20 residues. V lost 0 bases, J lost 1 base, and 11 bases stayed unmatched. The CDR3 region has the DNA TGCGCCAGCAGCTTGGCCCGGACTAGCGGGAGTGGGGCGCGCACAGATACGCAGTATTTT. This codes for CASSLARTSGSGARTDTQYF. Full variable domain (rest looked up from reference TRBV5-1 and TRBJ2-3): KAGVTQTPRYLIKTRGQQVTLSCSPISGHRSVSWYQQTPGQGLQFLFEYFSETQRNKGNFPGRFSGRQFSNSRSEMNVSTLELGDSALYLCASSLARTSGSGARTDTQYFGPGTRLTVL.

This clonotype was counted at least ten times. The rearrangement links TRBV19 to TRBJ2-7, with 7 bases aligning to TRBD1. With 1 base clipped from V and 0 bases from J, the junction kept 0 bases outside the gene matches. Per germline, CDR1 LNHDA and CDR2 SQIVND (reference sequence). The CDR3 runs to 14 residues. CDR3 nucleotide sequence: TGTGCCAGTAGTATAGCAGGGGGCTCCTACGAGCAGTACTTC. Amino acid sequence: CASSIAGGSYEQYF.

V is TRBV4-1 and J is TRBJ2-5; the D gene is possibly TRBD1 (6 bases). Germline V gene data show CDR1 as MGHRA and CDR2 as YSYEKL. This CDR3 has 15 residues. Trimming took 3 bases from V and 1 from J, leaving 12 bases between them. CDR3 DNA sequence: TGCGCCAGCAGCCAGGCCAGGGGATTCCAAGAGACCCAGTACTTC. This sequence encodes CASSQARGFQETQYF.

The chain recombines TRBV11-2 with TRBJ2-3; TRBD2 aligns across 7 bases. This CDR3 contains 14 residues. Per the germline V gene, CDR1 is SGHAT and CDR2 is FQNNGV. The ends lost 5 bases at V and 4 bases at J; junction bases unmatched: 6. The CDR3 region has the DNA TGTGCCAGCAGCGACGGGGGGAGAGCAGATACGCAGTATTTT. It specifies CASSDGGRADTQYF.

By proportion, this clonotype is medium-sized. The J gene is TRBJ2-7, the V gene TRBV5-1; tentatively, D is TRBD1 (5 bases). Germline CDR1 reads SGHRS; CDR2 reads YFSETQ. The CDR3 is made up of 15 amino acids. The V gene lost 4 bases and the J gene lost 3 bases, with 17 bases spanning the gap. The CDR3 loop is CASSPDGQTGYEQYF. CDR3 DNA sequence: TGCGCCAGCAGCCCGGATGGACAAACGGGCTACGAGCAGTACTTC. The full variable domain, with the rest looked up from reference TRBV5-1 and TRBJ2-7, is KAGVTQTPRYLIKTRGQQVTLSCSPISGHRSVSWYQQTPGQGLQFLFEYFSETQRNKGNFPGRFSGRQFSNSRSEMNVSTLELGDSALYLCASSPDGQTGYEQYFGPGTRLTVT.

This clonotype was recorded at least ten times. The chain employs TRBV2 and TRBJ2-4; maybe TRBD2 (6 bases). The germline V gene has CDR1 SNHLY and CDR2 FYNNEI. This CDR3 spans 14 amino acids. V was cut by 7 bases and J by 8 bases, with 18 bases left in between. The CDR3 sequence is CASTPPWREDIQYF. As DNA, the CDR3 is TGTGCCAGCACCCCCCCTTGGAGGGAAGACATTCAGTACTTC.

This clonotype was found many times. The V and J genes are TRBV24-1 and TRBJ2-5; 9 bases are shared with TRBD2. The CDR3 sequence is 15 residues long. The J segment lost 2 bases and the V segment lost 2 bases, leaving 2 bases of the junction unmatched. The V gene's germline CDR1 is KGHDR and CDR2 SFDVKD. CDR3 in amino acids: CATSDWTSEQETQYF. The CDR3 bases are TGTGCCACCAGTGATTGGACTAGCGAACAAGAGACCCAGTACTTC.

The chain has TRBV7-2 and TRBJ2-3; 8 nucleotides agree with TRBD2. V was pared by 0 bases and J by 4 bases, with 3 bases of the junction left unmatched. From germline, CDR1 is SGHTA and CDR2 FQGNSA. The CDR3 is 15 residues long. As DNA, the CDR3 is TGTGCCAGCAGCTTAGCGGGACTAGATCCAGATACGCAGTATTTT. Encoded protein: CASSLAGLDPDTQYF.

This clonotype came up a few times. The chain combines TRBV4-3 with TRBJ2-1; 10 bases map to TRBD1. The V gene's germline CDR1 is LGHNA and CDR2 YSLEER. Trimming at V came to 1 base and at J to 3 bases, leaving 0 bases not matched to a gene. The CDR3 contains 15 residues. CDR3 residues: CASSQGTGGYNEQFF. DNA for the CDR3: TGCGCCAGCAGCCAAGGGACAGGGGGCTACAATGAGCAGTTCTTC.

This clonotype was found many times. The V gene is TRBV29-1, the J gene TRBJ1-2; TRBD1 aligns across 8 bases. Germline assignment: CDR1 SQVTM and CDR2 ANQGSEA. Germline trimming cut 1 base from V and 5 bases from J; bases unmatched to any gene: 15. The CDR3 has 17 residues. The CDR3 region is CSVEGIGQGFRDYGYTF. The CDR3 region has the DNA TGCAGCGTTGAAGGTATAGGACAGGGTTTTCGGGATTATGGCTACACCTTC.

By share, this clonotype ranks as medium-sized. The chain couples TRBV7-6 to TRBJ2-3; 7 nucleotides align to TRBD1. The trim removed 2 bases at V and 1 base at J, leaving 6 bases unmatched. Germline assignment: CDR1 SGHVS and CDR2 FNYEAQ. The CDR3 loop spans 16 amino acids. CDR3 DNA: TGTGCCAGCAGCTTAAACGGTGGACAGGGCACAGATACGCAGTATTTT. Translating gives CASSLNGGQGTDTQYF.

This clonotype was found many times. This rearrangement joins TRBV6-6 to TRBJ1-1; D is possibly TRBD1 (6 bases). Germline V gene lookup returns CDR1 MNHNY and CDR2 SVGAGI (reference sequence). This CDR3 has 14 amino acids. Trimming removed 5 bases at V and 2 bases at J, with 12 bases between. CDR3 amino acids: CASSRGQINTEAFF. In DNA, the CDR3 is TGTGCCAGCAGTAGGGGACAAATTAACACTGAAGCTTTCTTT.

In its sample, this clonotype was seen many times. The chain has TRBV4-1 and TRBJ2-3; 13 bases match TRBD2. With 3 bases clipped from V and 2 bases from J, the junction kept 2 bases outside the gene matches. Germline V CDR1 and CDR2: MGHRA, YSYEKL. This CDR3 region has 16 residues. CDR3 nucleotide sequence: TGCGCCAGCAGCCAGGGGACTAGCGGGATCACAGATACGCAGTATTTT. Translating gives CASSQGTSGITDTQYF.

This clonotype was seen many times. The rearrangement joins TRBV5-1 to TRBJ2-1, with TRBD2 as a possible D gene (6 bases). The V end was cut by 0 bases, the J end by 9 bases, with 10 bases between. Germline CDR1 reads SGHRS; CDR2 reads YFSETQ. The length of the CDR3 is 13 residues. The CDR3 loop reads CASSLVYGGEQFF. DNA for the CDR3: TGCGCCAGCAGCTTGGTTTACGGGGGTGAGCAGTTCTTC.

V usage is TRBV12-3 or TRBV12-4 and J usage is TRBJ2-3; TRBD1 aligns across 8 bases. V gave up 6 bases and J gave up 3 bases; unmatched junction bases: 5. The CDR3 is 14 residues long. CDR3 nucleotides: TGTGCCAGCAGCCTCGGACAGGGTACAGATACGCAGTATTTT. Translated: CASSLGQGTDTQYF.

The chain carries TRBV7-9 and TRBJ2-3; D remains unclear. CDR3 length equals 15 residues. With 5 bases removed from V and 6 bases from J, the gap between germline ends came to 18 bases. Germline V gene data show CDR1 as SEHNR and CDR2 as FQNEAQ (reference sequence). In nucleotides, the CDR3 is TGTGCCAGCAGCCGAGTCTCGGATCCCCTGGATACGCAGTATTTT. Its translation is CASSRVSDPLDTQYF.

This clonotype was counted many times. This sequence joins TRBV7-9 and TRBJ1-3; 12 bases align to TRBD1. Germline CDR1 is SEHNR and CDR2 is FQNEAQ (reference sequence). V gave up 5 bases and J gave up 0 bases; unmatched junction bases: 11. This CDR3 is 19 amino acids long. This CDR3 reads CASSRYPGQGAFSGNTIYF. The CDR3 coding sequence is TGTGCCAGCAGCCGATATCCGGGACAGGGGGCCTTCTCTGGAAACACCATATATTTT.

In its sample, this clonotype was seen many times. The chain combines TRBV20-1 with TRBJ2-3; 7 bases are a match to TRBD2. Germline V lookup: CDR1 DFQATT, CDR2 SNEGSKA (reference sequence). This CDR3 contains 16 residues. Germline trimming cut 0 bases from V and 2 bases from J; bases unmatched to any gene: 8. The CDR3 region has the DNA TGCAGTGCTAGAGATCTAGCGGAGACCTTCACAGATACGCAGTATTTT. Its translation is CSARDLAETFTDTQYF.

This chain joins TRBV29-1 and TRBJ2-5; tentatively, D is TRBD2 (6 bases). CDR1 and CDR2 (germline): SQVTM, ANQGSEA. This CDR3 has 15 amino acids. V lost 7 bases, J lost 3 bases, and 21 bases lay in between. CDR3 bases: TGCAGCGCCCTGCTGAGGATAACGGGAGAAGAGACCCAGTACTTC. It yields the protein CSALLRITGEETQYF.

This clonotype is medium-sized (0.01 to 0.1%) in the sample. The chain links TRBV7-3 to TRBJ2-1, with D maybe TRBD2 (6 bases). From germline, CDR1 is SGHTA and CDR2 FQGTGA. The V end lost 5 bases, the J end lost 7 bases, and 15 bases lay between the germline ends. CDR3 length: 14 amino acids. The CDR3 reads CASSPEIAENEQFF. The CDR3 DNA reads as TGTGCCAGCAGCCCAGAGATAGCGGAAAATGAGCAGTTCTTC.

The genes are TRBV4-1 and TRBJ2-3, with 9 bases identical to TRBD2. The V segment lost 4 bases and the J segment 4 bases; nucleotides outside the gene matches: 12. Germline lookup yields CDR1 MGHRA and CDR2 YSYEKL. The CDR3 totals 17 residues. The CDR3 DNA reads TGCGCCAGCAGCCCCTCTAGGCTAGCGGGGACGGCAGATACGCAGTATTTT. This translates into CASSPSRLAGTADTQYF.

The V gene is TRBV7-6, the J gene TRBJ2-3; D gene ambiguous. In germline, CDR1 is SGHVS, CDR2 FNYEAQ. The CDR3 is 15 residues long. Trimming removed 5 bases at V and 0 bases at J, with 12 bases between. CDR3 sequence reads: CASSPRTASTDTQYF. The CDR3 DNA is TGTGCCAGCAGCCCGCGGACGGCTAGCACAGATACGCAGTATTTT. Supplemented by reference TRBV7-6 and TRBJ2-3, the full variable domain reads GAGVSQSPRYKVTKRGQDVALRCDPISGHVSLYWYRQALGQGPEFLTYFNYEAQQDKSGLPNDRFSAERPEGSISTLTIQRTEQRDSAMYRCASSPRTASTDTQYFGPGTRLTVL.

This chain joins TRBV11-2 and TRBJ2-3; 14 nucleotides align to TRBD2. The CDR3 runs to 17 residues. Germline CDR1 is SGHAT and CDR2 is FQNNGV. J gave up 2 bases and V 5 bases, and 6 bases lay outside the gene matches. CDR3 loop: CASSDGTSGGFTDTQYF. CDR3 nucleotide sequence: TGTGCCAGCAGCGACGGGACTAGCGGGGGATTCACAGATACGCAGTATTTT.

Remarks on this clonotype: The CDR3 does not close with the conserved phenylalanine or tryptophan, likely indicating a read error. The DNA is left out, because the CDR3 cannot be placed on it with certainty; the CDR3 is given as TCRdb lists it. This rearrangement joins TRBV11-2 to TRBJ1-1; TRBD1, the D gene given by the table, was not confirmed from the DNA. CDR1 is SGHAT and CDR2 is FQNNGV in the germline V gene. Ends included, the CDR3 has 13 residues. CDR3 loop: CASSLEAGRAVGV.

This clonotype has ten or more counts. The rearrangement links TRBV5-1 to TRBJ2-7; D tentatively fits TRBD1 or TRBD2 (5 bases each). Germline loops: CDR1 SGHRS, CDR2 YFSETQ. V lost 3 bases and J lost 6, with 19 bases in between. CDR3 length: 15 residues. In DNA, the CDR3 is TGCGCCAGCAGCTCTACTGGCGGGCAGGGTGGCGAGCAGTACTTC. Its protein product is CASSSTGGQGGEQYF.

V usage is TRBV12-3 or TRBV12-4 and J usage is TRBJ1-5; TRBD1 matches 10 bases. Trimming at V came to 3 bases and at J to 2 bases, leaving 4 bases not matched to a gene. This CDR3 region has 16 residues. The CDR3 protein is CASSFGGTGGNQPQHF. DNA of the CDR3: TGTGCCAGCAGTTTTGGCGGGACAGGGGGCAATCAGCCCCAGCATTTT.